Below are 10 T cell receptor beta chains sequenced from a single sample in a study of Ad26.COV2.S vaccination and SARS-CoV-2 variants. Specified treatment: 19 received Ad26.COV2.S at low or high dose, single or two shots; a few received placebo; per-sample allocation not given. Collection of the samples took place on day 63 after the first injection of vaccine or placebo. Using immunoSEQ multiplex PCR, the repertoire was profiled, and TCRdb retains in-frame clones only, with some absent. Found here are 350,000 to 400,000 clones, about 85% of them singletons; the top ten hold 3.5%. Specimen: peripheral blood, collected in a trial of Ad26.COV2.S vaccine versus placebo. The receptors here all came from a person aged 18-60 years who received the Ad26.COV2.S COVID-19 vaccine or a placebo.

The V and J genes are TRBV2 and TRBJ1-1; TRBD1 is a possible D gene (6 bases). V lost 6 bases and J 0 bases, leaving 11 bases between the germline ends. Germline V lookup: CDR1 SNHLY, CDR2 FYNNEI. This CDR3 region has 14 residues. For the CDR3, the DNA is TGTGCCAGCAGCCGAGGGGGTATGAACACTGAAGCTTTCTTT. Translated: CASSRGGMNTEAFF.

The chain's CDR3 is CASSMIAGRGGYNEQFF. The CDR3 DNA sequence: TGTGCCAGTAGTATGATCGCGGGGCGAGGGGGCTACAATGAGCAGTTCTTC. The chain recombines TRBV19 with TRBJ2-1; D might be TRBD1 or TRBD2, each matching 6 bases. V lost 3 bases and J 3 bases, leaving 18 bases between the germline ends. Germline assignment: CDR1 LNHDA and CDR2 SQIVND (reference sequence). This CDR3 comprises 17 residues.

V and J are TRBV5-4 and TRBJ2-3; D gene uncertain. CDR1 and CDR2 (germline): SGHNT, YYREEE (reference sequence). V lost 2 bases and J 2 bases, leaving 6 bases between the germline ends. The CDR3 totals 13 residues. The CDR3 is CASSLDPTDTQYF. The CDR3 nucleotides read TGTGCCAGCAGCTTAGACCCCACAGATACGCAGTATTTT.

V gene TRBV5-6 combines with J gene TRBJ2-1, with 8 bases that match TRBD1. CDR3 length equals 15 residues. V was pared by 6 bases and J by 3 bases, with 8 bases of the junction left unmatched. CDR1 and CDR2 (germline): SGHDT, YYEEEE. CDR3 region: CASNGQGIFYNEQFF. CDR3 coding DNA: TGTGCCAGCAACGGACAGGGAATCTTCTACAATGAGCAGTTCTTC.

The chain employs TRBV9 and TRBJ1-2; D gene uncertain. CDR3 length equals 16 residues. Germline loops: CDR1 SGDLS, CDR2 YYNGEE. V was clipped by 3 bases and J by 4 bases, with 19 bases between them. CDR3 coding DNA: TGTGCCAGCAGCGCCCCCCCCTACTCCGGTGGCTATGGCTACACCTTC. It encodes CASSAPPYSGGYGYTF.

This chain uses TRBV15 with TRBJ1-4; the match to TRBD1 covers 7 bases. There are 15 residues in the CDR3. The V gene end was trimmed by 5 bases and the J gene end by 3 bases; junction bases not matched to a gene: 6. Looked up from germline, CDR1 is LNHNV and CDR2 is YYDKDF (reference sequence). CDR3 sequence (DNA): TGTGCCACCAGCCGGACAGGTCGGGCTAATGAAAAACTGTTTTTT. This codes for CATSRTGRANEKLFF.

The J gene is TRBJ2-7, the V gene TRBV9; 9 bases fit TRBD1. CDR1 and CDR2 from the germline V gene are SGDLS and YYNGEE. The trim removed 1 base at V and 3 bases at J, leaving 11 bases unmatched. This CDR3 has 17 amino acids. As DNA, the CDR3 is TGTGCCAGCAGCGTAAGATCCTTGGCGGACAGGGGCTACGAGCAGTACTTC. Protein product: CASSVRSLADRGYEQYF.

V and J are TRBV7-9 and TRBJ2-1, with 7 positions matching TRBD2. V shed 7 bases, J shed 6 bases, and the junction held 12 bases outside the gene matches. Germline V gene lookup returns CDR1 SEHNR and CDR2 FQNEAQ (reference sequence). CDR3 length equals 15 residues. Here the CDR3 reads CASTALKRDPNEQFF. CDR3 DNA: TGTGCCAGCACCGCCCTAAAGCGGGACCCCAATGAGCAGTTCTTC. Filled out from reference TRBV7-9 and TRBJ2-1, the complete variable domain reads DTGVSQNPRHKITKRGQNVTFRCDPISEHNRLYWYRQTLGQGPEFLTYFQNEAQLEKSRLLSDRFSAERPKGSFSTLEIQRTEQGDSAMYLCASTALKRDPNEQFFGPGTRLTVL.

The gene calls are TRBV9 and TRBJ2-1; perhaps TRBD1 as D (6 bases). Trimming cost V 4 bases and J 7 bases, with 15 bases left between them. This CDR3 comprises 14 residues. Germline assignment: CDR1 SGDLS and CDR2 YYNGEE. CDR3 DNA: TGTGCCAGCAGCTCGAGCCCGAGGGGGAATGAGCAGTTCTTC. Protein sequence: CASSSSPRGNEQFF.

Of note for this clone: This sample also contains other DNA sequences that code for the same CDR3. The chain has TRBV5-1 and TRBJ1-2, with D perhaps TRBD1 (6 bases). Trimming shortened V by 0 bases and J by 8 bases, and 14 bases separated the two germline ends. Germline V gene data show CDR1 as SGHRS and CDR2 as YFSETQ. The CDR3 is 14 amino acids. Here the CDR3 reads CASSLEGAGDGYTF. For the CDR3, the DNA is TGCGCCAGCAGCTTGGAAGGGGCAGGGGACGGCTACACCTTC.